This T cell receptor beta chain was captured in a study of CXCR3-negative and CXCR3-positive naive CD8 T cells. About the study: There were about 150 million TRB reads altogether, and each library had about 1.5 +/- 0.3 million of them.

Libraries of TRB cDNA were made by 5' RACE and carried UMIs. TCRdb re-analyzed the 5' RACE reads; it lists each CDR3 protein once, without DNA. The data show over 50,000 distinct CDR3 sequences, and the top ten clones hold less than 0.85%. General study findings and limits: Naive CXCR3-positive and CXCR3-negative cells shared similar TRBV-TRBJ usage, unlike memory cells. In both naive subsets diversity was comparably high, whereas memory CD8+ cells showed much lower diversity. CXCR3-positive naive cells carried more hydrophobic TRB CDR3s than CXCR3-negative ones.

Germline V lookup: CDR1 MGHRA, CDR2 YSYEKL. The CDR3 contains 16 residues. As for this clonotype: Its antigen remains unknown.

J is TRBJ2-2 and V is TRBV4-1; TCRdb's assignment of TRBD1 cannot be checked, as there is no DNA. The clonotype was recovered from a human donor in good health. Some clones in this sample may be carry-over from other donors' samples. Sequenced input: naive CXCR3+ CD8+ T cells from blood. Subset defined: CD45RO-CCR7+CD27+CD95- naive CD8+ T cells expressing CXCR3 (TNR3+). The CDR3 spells CASSQGGHPDTGELFF.